The clone carrying this T cell receptor (beta chain) was recorded once. These data are taken from a study of blood T cell repertoires in COVID-19. Overall study context: The United States, Italy and Spain provided the acute and convalescent COVID-19 samples. Nucleic acid was either cDNA or gDNA, and it came from T cells, B-cell-depleted T cells, or PBMCs.

In the study's own analysis: Using reference gene primer amplification, nucleated cell counts were estimated. Assay: immunoSEQ multiplex PCR; the TCRdb copy retains only in-frame clones and omits some. The V and J calls and clone size come from that table; D and trimming were worked out from the DNA. The sample has about 140,000 clones, about 79% seen once. Germline CDR1 reads MNHEY; CDR2 reads SVGAGI. The CDR3 runs to 15 residues. The ends lost 8 bases at V and 6 bases at J; junction bases unmatched: 12. The TCR sequence derives from an elderly woman with active or convalescent COVID-19. Input material: peripheral blood. The chain joins TRBV6-5 to TRBJ2-2; 7 nucleotides align to TRBD1. CDR3 sequence: CASGPGQRRSGELFF. CDR3 bases: TGTGCCAGCGGTCCGGGACAGCGGAGGTCCGGGGAGCTGTTTTTT.